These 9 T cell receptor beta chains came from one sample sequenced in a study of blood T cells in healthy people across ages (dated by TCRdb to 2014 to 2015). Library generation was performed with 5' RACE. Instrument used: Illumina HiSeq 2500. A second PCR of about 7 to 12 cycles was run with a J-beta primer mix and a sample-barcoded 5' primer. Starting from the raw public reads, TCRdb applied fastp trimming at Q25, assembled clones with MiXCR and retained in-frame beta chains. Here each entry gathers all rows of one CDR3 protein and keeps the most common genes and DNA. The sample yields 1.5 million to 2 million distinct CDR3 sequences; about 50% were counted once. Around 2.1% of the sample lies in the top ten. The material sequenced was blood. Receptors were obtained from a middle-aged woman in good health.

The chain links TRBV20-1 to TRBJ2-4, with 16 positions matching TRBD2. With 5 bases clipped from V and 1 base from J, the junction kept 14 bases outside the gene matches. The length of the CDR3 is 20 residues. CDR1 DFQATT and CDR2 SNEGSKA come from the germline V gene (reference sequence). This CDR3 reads CSAPSWGLAGGRRAKNIQYF. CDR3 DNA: TGCAGTGCTCCCTCATGGGGACTAGCGGGGGGGCGTAGGGCCAAAAACATTCAGTACTTC.

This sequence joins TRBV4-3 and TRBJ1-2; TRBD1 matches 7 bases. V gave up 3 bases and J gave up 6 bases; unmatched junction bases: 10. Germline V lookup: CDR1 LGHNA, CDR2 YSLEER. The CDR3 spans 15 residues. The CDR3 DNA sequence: TGCGCCAGCAGCCACCCGGACAGGTTTGCCGATGGCTACACCTTC. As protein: CASSHPDRFADGYTF.

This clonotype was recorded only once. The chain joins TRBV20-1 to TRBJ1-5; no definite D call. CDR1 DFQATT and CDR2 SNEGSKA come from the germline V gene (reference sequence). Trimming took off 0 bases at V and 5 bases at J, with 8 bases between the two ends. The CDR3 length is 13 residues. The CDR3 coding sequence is TGCAGTGCTAGAGATAAGCAGCATCAGCCCCAGCATTTT. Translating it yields CSARDKQHQPQHF.

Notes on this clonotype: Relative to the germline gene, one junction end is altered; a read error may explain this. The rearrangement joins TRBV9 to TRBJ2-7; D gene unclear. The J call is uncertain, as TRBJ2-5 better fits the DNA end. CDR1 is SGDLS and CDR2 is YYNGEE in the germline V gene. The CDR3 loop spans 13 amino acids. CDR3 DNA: TGTGCCGGCAGCGTAGCTACTGGGGAGACCCAGTACTTC. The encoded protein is CAGSVATGETQYF.

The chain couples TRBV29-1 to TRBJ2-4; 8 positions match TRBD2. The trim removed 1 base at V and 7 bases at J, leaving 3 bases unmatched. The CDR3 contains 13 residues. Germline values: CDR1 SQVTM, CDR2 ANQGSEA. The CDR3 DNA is TGCAGCGTTGAAGGGGGACTAGAGAACATTCAGTACTTC. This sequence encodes CSVEGGLENIQYF.

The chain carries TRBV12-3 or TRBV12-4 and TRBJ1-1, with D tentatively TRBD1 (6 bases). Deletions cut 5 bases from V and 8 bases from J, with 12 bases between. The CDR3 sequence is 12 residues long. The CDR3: CASSGGQREAFF. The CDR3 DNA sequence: TGTGCCAGCAGTGGCGGACAGCGGGAAGCTTTCTTT.

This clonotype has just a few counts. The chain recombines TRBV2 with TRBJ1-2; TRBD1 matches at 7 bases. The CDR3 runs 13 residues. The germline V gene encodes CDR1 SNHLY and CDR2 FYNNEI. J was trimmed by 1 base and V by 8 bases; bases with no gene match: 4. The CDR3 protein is CASGRDSNYGYTF. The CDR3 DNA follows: TGTGCCAGCGGCCGGGACAGTAACTATGGCTACACCTTC. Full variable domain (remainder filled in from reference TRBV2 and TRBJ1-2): EPEVTQTPSHQVTQMGQEVILRCVPISNHLYFYWYRQILGQKVEFLVSFYNNEISEKSEIFDDQFSVERPDGSNFTLKIRSTKLEDSAMYFCASGRDSNYGYTFGSGTRLTVV.

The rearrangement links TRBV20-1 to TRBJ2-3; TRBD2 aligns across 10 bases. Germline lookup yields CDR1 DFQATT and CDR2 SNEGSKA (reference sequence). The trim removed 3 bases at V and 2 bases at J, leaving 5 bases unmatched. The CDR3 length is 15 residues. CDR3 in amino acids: CSASPSGGNTDTQYF. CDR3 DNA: TGCAGTGCTAGCCCTAGCGGGGGAAACACAGATACGCAGTATTTT.

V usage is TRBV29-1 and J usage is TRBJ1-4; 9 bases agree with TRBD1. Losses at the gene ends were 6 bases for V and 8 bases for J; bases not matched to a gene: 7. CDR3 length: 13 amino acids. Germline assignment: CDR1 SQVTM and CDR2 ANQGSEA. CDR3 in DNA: TGCAGCGTCTTACAGGGGGCTCGGGAAAAACTGTTTTTT. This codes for CSVLQGAREKLFF.